One and the same sample provided the 13 T cell receptor beta chains below, sequenced in a study of CD8 T cells in Susac syndrome. RNA was extracted with the RNeasy kit, and a quantity of roughly 0.45 to 1 ug was reverse transcribed using random hexamers. TCRdb independently ran MiXCR on the immunoSEQ multiplex PCR reads; one entry per CDR3 protein. The sample includes 95,000 to 150,000 distinct CDR3 sequences, roughly 94% of them seen just once. The sample consisted of CD8+ T cells from PBMCs. The origin of the receptors is a human donor with Susac syndrome.

The gene calls are TRBV27 and TRBJ2-7; tentative D call: TRBD2 (7 bases). This CDR3 has 12 amino acids. The V and J ends lost 4 bases and 6 bases respectively, with 10 bases between them. CDR1 MNHEY and CDR2 SMNVEV come from the germline V gene (reference sequence). The chain's CDR3 is CASSWGGAEQYF. The CDR3 bases are TGTGCCAGCAGTTGGGGGGGGGCCGAGCAGTACTTC.

The CDR3 DNA sequence: TGTGCCAGCAGCCAAGGAAATAGCGGGGGCTACGAGCAGTACTTC. Protein sequence: CASSQGNSGGYEQYF. This chain joins TRBV3-1 and TRBJ2-7; 9 bases fit TRBD2. Germline V gene lookup returns CDR1 LGHDT and CDR2 YNNKEL (reference sequence). V trimming: 1 base; J trimming: 3 bases; junction bases outside the gene matches: 4. The CDR3 consists of 15 residues.

This clonotype has just one count. The rearrangement uses TRBV20-1 and TRBJ2-1; unclear D gene. The CDR3 runs 13 residues. CDR1 is DFQATT and CDR2 is SNEGSKA in the germline V gene (reference sequence). Between the trimmed V and J ends, which lost 3 bases and 0 bases, there was a span of 6 bases. The CDR3 region has the DNA TGCAGTGCTAGTACAGTCTCCTACAATGAGCAGTTCTTC. It yields the protein CSASTVSYNEQFF.

This clonotype was seen once. The chain is built from TRBV29-1 and TRBJ2-2; weak D call: TRBD2 (6 bases). Germline V gives CDR1 SQVTM, CDR2 ANQGSEA. V was shortened by 3 bases and J by 7 bases, with 9 bases between the two germline ends. The CDR3 contains 12 residues. CDR3 bases: TGCAGCGTTGACCCCGGGGGCGGGGAGCTGTTTTTT. Protein: CSVDPGGGELFF.

The chain recombines TRBV13 with TRBJ2-2; the match to TRBD1 covers 9 bases. V lost 5 bases and J lost 6; bases outside the gene matches: 7. There are 15 residues in the CDR3. Germline assignment: CDR1 PRHDT and CDR2 FYEKMQ (reference sequence). CDR3 amino acids: CASSPGQGIPGELFF. CDR3 coding DNA: TGTGCCAGCAGCCCGGGACAGGGAATCCCCGGGGAGCTGTTTTTT.

The rearrangement joins TRBV15 to TRBJ1-5; D is uncertain. The CDR3 contains 16 residues. CDR1 and CDR2 (germline): LNHNV, YYDKDF (reference sequence). V lost 1 base, J lost 4 bases, and 14 bases lay in between. CDR3: CATSRVGQSPNQPQHF. CDR3 coding DNA: TGTGCCACCAGCAGAGTTGGGCAGTCTCCAAATCAGCCCCAGCATTTT.

The rearrangement links TRBV30 to TRBJ2-2; D unresolved. The V gene's germline CDR1 is GTSNPN and CDR2 SVGIG (reference sequence). Trimming shortened V by 4 bases and J by 6 bases, and 12 bases separated the two germline ends. The CDR3 contains 13 residues. The CDR3 loop is CAWTGLEAGELFF. CDR3 sequence (DNA): TGTGCCTGGACAGGCCTCGAGGCCGGGGAGCTGTTTTTT.

CDR3 sequence (DNA): TGTGCCAGCAGATCAGCTAGAATTCGTCAAGAGACCCAGTACTTC. Protein sequence: CASRSARIRQETQYF. The V gene is TRBV12-3 or TRBV12-4, the J gene TRBJ2-5; no clear D gene. Trimming cost V 6 bases and J 2 bases, with 16 bases left between them. The CDR3 totals 15 residues.

The genes are TRBV7-9 and TRBJ2-2, with unresolved D. The V and J ends lost 6 bases and 0 bases respectively, with 11 bases between them. The CDR3 runs to 15 residues. Germline V gene sequence: CDR1 SEHNR, CDR2 FQNEAQ (reference sequence). The CDR3 sequence: CASSQPQPNTGELFF. The CDR3 nucleotides read TGTGCCAGCAGTCAGCCCCAACCGAACACCGGGGAGCTGTTTTTT.

The V gene is TRBV23-1, the J gene TRBJ2-6; D not certain. TRBV23-1 is an ORF for which the function is uncertain. The CDR3 contains 18 residues. With 4 bases removed from V and 0 bases from J, the gap between germline ends came to 16 bases. Here the CDR3 reads CASSPKKPPSSGANVLTF. The CDR3 bases are TGCGCCAGCAGTCCAAAGAAGCCTCCCTCCTCTGGGGCCAACGTCCTGACTTTC.

The rearrangement uses TRBV7-9 and TRBJ1-2; 8 nucleotides line up with TRBD1. V shed 0 bases, J shed 2 bases, and the junction held 5 bases outside the gene matches. The CDR3 is made up of 16 amino acids. CDR1 and CDR2 from the germline V gene are SEHNR and FQNEAQ (reference sequence). CDR3 nucleotide sequence: TGTGCCAGCAGCTTAGCGGACAGGGAGTTCAACTATGGCTACACCTTC. This gives the protein CASSLADREFNYGYTF.

V usage is TRBV7-9 and J usage is TRBJ2-7; D is undetermined. The CDR3 sequence is 13 residues long. Germline loops: CDR1 SEHNR, CDR2 FQNEAQ (reference sequence). Trimming left V 5 bases short and J 1 base short, with 9 bases between. As DNA, the CDR3 is TGTGCCAGCAGCCTGGACGGTTCCTACGAGCAGTACTTC. Protein sequence: CASSLDGSYEQYF. Filled out from reference TRBV7-9 and TRBJ2-7, the complete variable domain reads DTGVSQNPRHKITKRGQNVTFRCDPISEHNRLYWYRQTLGQGPEFLTYFQNEAQLEKSRLLSDRFSAERPKGSFSTLEIQRTEQGDSAMYLCASSLDGSYEQYFGPGTRLTVT.

The chain links TRBV20-1 to TRBJ1-5; unclear D gene. The CDR3 extends over 12 amino acids. Per the germline V gene, CDR1 is DFQATT and CDR2 is SNEGSKA (reference sequence). V was cut by 0 bases and J by 1 base, with 1 base left in between. The DNA of the CDR3 is TGCAGTGCTAGAGAGAGCAATCAGCCCCAGCATTTT. It specifies CSARESNQPQHF.